This record looks at one T cell receptor beta chain sequence and its context. The antigen remains undetermined. The sample originates from a study of cytomegalovirus exposure and HLA in healthy donors. V lost 6 bases and J 7 bases, leaving 17 bases between the germline ends. The CDR3 has 14 residues. Per the germline V gene, CDR1 is WNHNN and CDR2 is SYGVQD (reference sequence). The PCR made use of 60 Vbeta and 13 Jbeta primers. Produced via immunoSEQ multiplex PCR; TCRdb's table is partial and in-frame only. The sample yields approximately 110,000 clones, over 65% seen once. Findings and caveats of the study: Presence/absence analyses treated sequencing depth as roughly uniform across donors.

This receptor was taken from a man in his forties in good health and CMV-seropositive. The chain has TRBV10-1 and TRBJ2-3; possibly TRBD1 for D (6 bases). The specimen sequenced was PBMCs. For the CDR3, the DNA is TGCGCCAGCAGCAACCTGCCCCAGGGGCATACGCAGTATTTT. Encoded protein: CASSNLPQGHTQYF.